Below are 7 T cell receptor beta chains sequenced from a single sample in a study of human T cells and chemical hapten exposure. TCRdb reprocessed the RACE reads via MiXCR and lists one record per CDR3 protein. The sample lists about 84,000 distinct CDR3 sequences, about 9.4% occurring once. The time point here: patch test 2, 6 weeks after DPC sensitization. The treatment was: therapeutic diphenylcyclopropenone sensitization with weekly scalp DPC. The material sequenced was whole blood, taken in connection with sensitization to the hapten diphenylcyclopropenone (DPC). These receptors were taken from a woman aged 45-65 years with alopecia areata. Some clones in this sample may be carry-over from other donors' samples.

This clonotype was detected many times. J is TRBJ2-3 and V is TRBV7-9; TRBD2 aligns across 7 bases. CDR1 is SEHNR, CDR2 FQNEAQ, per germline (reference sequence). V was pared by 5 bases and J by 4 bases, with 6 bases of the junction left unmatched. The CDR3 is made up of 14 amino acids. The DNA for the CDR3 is TGTGCCAGCAGCGCAAAGACTAGCCCAGATACGCAGTATTTT. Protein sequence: CASSAKTSPDTQYF.

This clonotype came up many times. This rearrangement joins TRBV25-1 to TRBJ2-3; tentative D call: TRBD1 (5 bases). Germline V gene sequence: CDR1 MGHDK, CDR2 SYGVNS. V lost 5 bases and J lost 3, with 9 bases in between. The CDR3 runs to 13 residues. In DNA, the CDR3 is TGTGCCAGCAGTCAGCAGGGAACAGATACGCAGTATTTT. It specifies CASSQQGTDTQYF.

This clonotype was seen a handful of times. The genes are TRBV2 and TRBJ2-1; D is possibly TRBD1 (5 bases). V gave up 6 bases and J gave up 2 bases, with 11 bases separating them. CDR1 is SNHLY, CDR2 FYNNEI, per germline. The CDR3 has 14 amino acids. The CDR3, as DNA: TGTGCCAGCAGGGGTGACAGTACCTACAATGAGCAGTTCTTC. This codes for CASRGDSTYNEQFF.

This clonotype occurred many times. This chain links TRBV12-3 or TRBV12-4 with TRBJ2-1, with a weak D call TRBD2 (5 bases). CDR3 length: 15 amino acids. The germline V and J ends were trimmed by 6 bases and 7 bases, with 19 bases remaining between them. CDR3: CASRPQRTPFNEQFF. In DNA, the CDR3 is TGTGCCAGCAGGCCGCAGCGGACCCCTTTTAATGAGCAGTTCTTC.

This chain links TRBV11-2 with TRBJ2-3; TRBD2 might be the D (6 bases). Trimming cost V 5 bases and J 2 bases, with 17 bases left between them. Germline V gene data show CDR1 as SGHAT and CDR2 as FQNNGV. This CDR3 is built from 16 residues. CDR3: CASSAGRSGITDTQYF. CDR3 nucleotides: TGTGCCAGCAGCGCCGGGCGTAGCGGTATCACAGATACGCAGTATTTT.

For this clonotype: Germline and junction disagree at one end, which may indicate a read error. The CDR3 DNA sequence: TGTACCTGGAGCGTTAATACGGGAGGAGGCCCAGATACGCAGTATTTT. Translating it yields CTWSVNTGGGPDTQYF. The chain couples TRBV30 to TRBJ2-3; 7 positions match TRBD2. Per germline, CDR1 GTSNPN and CDR2 SVGIG (reference sequence). The CDR3 loop spans 16 amino acids.

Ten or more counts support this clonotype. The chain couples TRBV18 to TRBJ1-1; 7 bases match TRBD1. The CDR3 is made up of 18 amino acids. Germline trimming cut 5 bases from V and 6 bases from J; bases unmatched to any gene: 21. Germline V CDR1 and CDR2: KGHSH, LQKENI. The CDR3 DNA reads TGTGCCAGCTCATCTTCAACATCGGGACAGCTTAAAGGAGCTGAAGCTTTCTTT. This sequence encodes CASSSSTSGQLKGAEAFF.